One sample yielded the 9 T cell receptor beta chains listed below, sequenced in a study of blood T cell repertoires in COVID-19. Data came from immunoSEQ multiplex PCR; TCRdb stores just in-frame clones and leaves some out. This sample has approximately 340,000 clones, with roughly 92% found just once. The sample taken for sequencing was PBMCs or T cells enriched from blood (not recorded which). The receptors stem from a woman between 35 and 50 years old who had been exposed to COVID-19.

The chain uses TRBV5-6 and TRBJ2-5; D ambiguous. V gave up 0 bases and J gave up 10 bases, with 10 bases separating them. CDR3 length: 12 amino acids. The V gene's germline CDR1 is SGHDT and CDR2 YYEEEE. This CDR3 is CASSLDLVSQYF. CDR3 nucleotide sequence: TGTGCCAGCAGCTTGGATTTGGTTAGCCAGTACTTC. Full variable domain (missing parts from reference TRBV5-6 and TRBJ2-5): DAGVTQSPTHLIKTRGQQVTLRCSPKSGHDTVSWYQQALGQGPQFIFQYYEEEERQRGNFPDRFSGHQFPNYSSELNVNALLLGDSALYLCASSLDLVSQYFGPGTRLLVL.

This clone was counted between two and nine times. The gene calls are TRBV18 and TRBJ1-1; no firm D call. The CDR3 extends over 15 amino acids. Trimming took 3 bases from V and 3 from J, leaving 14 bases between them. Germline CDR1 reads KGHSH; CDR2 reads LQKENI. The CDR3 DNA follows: TGTGCCAGCTCACCCTTCATCGGGGAGGACACTGAAGCTTTCTTT. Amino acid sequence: CASSPFIGEDTEAFF.

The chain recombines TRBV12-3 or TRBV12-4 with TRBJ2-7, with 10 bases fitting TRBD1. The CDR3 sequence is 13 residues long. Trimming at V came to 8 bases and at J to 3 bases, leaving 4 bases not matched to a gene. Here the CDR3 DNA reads TGTGCCAGCCGCGGGACAGGGGTCTACGAGCAGTACTTC. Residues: CASRGTGVYEQYF.

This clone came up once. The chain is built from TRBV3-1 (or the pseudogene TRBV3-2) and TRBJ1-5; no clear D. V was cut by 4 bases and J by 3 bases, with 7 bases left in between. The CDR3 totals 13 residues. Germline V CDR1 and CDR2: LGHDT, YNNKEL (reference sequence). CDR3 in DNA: TGTGCCAGCAGCCTGGCAGACAATCAGCCCCAGCATTTT. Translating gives CASSLADNQPQHF.

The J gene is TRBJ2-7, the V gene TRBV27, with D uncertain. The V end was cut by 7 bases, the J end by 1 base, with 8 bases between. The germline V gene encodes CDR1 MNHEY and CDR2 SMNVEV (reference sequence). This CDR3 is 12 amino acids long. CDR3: CASIGRSYEQYF. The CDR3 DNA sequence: TGTGCCAGCATTGGCAGGTCCTACGAGCAGTACTTC.

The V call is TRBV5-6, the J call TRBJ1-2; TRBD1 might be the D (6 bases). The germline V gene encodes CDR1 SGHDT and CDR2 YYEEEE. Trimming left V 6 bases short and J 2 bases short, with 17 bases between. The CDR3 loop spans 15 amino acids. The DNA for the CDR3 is TGTGCCAGCACCCAAGGGGGGGGCCTGAACTATGGCTACACCTTC. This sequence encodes CASTQGGGLNYGYTF. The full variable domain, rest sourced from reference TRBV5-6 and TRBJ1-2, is DAGVTQSPTHLIKTRGQQVTLRCSPKSGHDTVSWYQQALGQGPQFIFQYYEEEERQRGNFPDRFSGHQFPNYSSELNVNALLLGDSALYLCASTQGGGLNYGYTFGSGTRLTVV.

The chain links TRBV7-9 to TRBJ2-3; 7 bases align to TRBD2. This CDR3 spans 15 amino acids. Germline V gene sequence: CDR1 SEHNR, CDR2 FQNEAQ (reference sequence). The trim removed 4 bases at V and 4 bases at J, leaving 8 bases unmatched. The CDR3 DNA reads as TGTGCCAGCAGCTACGTGGCGGGAGTGGCAGATACGCAGTATTTT. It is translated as CASSYVAGVADTQYF.

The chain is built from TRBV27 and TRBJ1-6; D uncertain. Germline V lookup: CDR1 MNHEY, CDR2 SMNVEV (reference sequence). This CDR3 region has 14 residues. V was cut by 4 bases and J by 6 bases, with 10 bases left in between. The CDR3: CASSYRERNSPLHF. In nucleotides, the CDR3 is TGTGCCAGCAGTTACCGGGAGCGTAATTCACCCCTCCACTTT.

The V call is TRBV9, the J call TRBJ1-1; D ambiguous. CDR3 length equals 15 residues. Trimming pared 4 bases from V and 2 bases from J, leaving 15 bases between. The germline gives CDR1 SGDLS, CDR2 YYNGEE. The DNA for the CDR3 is TGTGCCAGCAGCATAACCCCGGCGGGCAACACTGAAGCTTTCTTT. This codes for CASSITPAGNTEAFF.